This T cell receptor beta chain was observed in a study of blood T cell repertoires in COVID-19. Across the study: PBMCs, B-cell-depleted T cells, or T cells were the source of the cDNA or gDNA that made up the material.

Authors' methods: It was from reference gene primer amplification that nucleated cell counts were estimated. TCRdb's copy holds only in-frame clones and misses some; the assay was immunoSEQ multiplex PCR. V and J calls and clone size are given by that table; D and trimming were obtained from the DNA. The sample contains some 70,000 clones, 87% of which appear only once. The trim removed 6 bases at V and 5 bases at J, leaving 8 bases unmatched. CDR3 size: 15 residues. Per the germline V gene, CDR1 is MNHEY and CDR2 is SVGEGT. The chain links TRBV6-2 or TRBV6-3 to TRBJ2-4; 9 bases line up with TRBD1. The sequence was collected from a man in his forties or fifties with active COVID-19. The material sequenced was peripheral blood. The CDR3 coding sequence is TGTGCCAGCAGCTCCGAACACAGGGGGCAAAACATTCAGTACTTC. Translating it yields CASSSEHRGQNIQYF.